This passage covers 27 T cell receptor beta chains from one sample sequenced in a study of T-cell memory formation after mild COVID-19. TCRdb reprocessed the 5' RACE reads with MiXCR, giving one entry per CDR3 protein. The sample carries around 250,000 distinct CDR3 sequences, over 9% recorded once. The specimen was PBMCs or a T cell subset sorted from them (not recorded which). Receptor source: a man aged 18 to 29 who had mild COVID-19 (a few samples of this study predate the infection). Cell type and time point are not known.

This clonotype was seen a few times. CDR3 bases: TGCGCCAGCAGCCCCGGGACGCCGAATGAGGAGACCCAGTACTTC. Translation gives CASSPGTPNEETQYF. The gene calls are TRBV5-1 and TRBJ2-5; D tentatively fits TRBD1 or TRBD2 (5 bases each). CDR1 is SGHRS, CDR2 YFSETQ, per germline. V shed 4 bases and J shed 5 bases, with 18 bases lying between them. This CDR3 is 15 amino acids long.

This clonotype occurred a few times. The chain is built from TRBV5-1 and TRBJ2-5, with a possible D match to TRBD1 (5 bases). Germline V CDR1 and CDR2: SGHRS, YFSETQ. V dropped 4 bases and J dropped 0 bases, with 10 bases sitting between them. The CDR3 sequence is 14 residues long. The CDR3 nucleotides read TGCGCCAGCAGCATATCAGGGTACCAAGAGACCCAGTACTTC. This codes for CASSISGYQETQYF.

V gene TRBV19 combines with J gene TRBJ1-2, with D uncertain. With 3 bases removed from V and 4 bases from J, the gap between germline ends came to 18 bases. The CDR3 has 16 residues. Germline CDR1 LNHDA, CDR2 SQIVND (reference sequence). The CDR3 DNA follows: TGTGCCAGTAGTATCGGTCCGGTTGCTTCCGCCTATGGCTACACCTTC. Translated, it gives CASSIGPVASAYGYTF.

This clonotype has only a few counts. This chain connects TRBV9 to TRBJ2-1; 11 bases are shared with TRBD2. The CDR3 is made up of 15 amino acids. Germline V gene data show CDR1 as SGDLS and CDR2 as YYNGEE. V trimming: 4 bases; J trimming: 9 bases; junction bases outside the gene matches: 9. The CDR3 sequence: CASSNSGGARLEQFF. CDR3 in DNA: TGTGCCAGCAGCAATAGCGGGGGGGCCCGCCTTGAGCAGTTCTTC.

The V gene is TRBV7-9, the J gene TRBJ2-2; D may be TRBD1 or TRBD2 (5 bases each). There are 14 residues in the CDR3. Germline CDR1 SEHNR, CDR2 FQNEAQ (reference sequence). V was trimmed by 2 bases and J by 6 bases, leaving 10 bases between them. The CDR3 coding sequence is TGTGCCAGCAGCTTATTGGGGGATGCCGGGGAGCTGTTTTTT. Amino acid sequence: CASSLLGDAGELFF. The full variable domain, its missing parts supplied by reference TRBV7-9 and TRBJ2-2, is DTGVSQNPRHKITKRGQNVTFRCDPISEHNRLYWYRQTLGQGPEFLTYFQNEAQLEKSRLLSDRFSAERPKGSFSTLEIQRTEQGDSAMYLCASSLLGDAGELFFGEGSRLTVL.

The chain recombines TRBV29-1 with TRBJ2-7; TRBD1 agrees at 10 bases. This CDR3 is 15 amino acids long. Trimming removed 1 base from V and 3 bases from J; junction bases left unmatched: 6. Germline loops: CDR1 SQVTM, CDR2 ANQGSEA. CDR3 bases: TGCAGCGTTGAAGTCCTCCGGACAGGGGGCTACGAGCAGTACGTC. This encodes CSVEVLRTGGYEQYV.

The sample holds a few counts of this clonotype. The chain recombines TRBV4-1 with TRBJ1-2; 7 bases are a match to TRBD1. This CDR3 is built from 17 residues. The V and J ends lost 1 base and 6 bases, in that order; junction bases with no gene match: 14. From germline, CDR1 is MGHRA and CDR2 YSYEKL. The CDR3 region is CASSQGTLGQAGDGYTF. DNA for the CDR3: TGCGCCAGCAGCCAAGGGACCCTCGGACAGGCCGGGGATGGCTACACCTTC.

The sample holds many counts of this clonotype. The chain links TRBV5-1 to TRBJ2-3; 7 bases line up with TRBD1. This CDR3 spans 14 amino acids. Germline V gene data show CDR1 as SGHRS and CDR2 as YFSETQ. The J segment lost 8 bases and the V segment lost 4 bases, leaving 10 bases of the junction unmatched. In DNA, the CDR3 is TGCGCCAGCAGCCCCGGGACAGCCCGCTCTACGCAGTATTTT. Translating gives CASSPGTARSTQYF.

CDR3 loop: CSARDWVSAYEQYF. DNA of the CDR3: TGCAGTGCTAGAGATTGGGTCTCGGCCTACGAGCAGTACTTC. V usage is TRBV20-1 and J usage is TRBJ2-7; D is unresolved. V lost 0 bases and J 2 bases, leaving 11 bases between the germline ends. CDR3 length: 14 residues. Germline CDR1 and CDR2: DFQATT and SNEGSKA (reference sequence).

This clonotype was observed a few times. The J gene is TRBJ1-4, the V gene TRBV20-1; D remains ambiguous. Germline V gives CDR1 DFQATT, CDR2 SNEGSKA (reference sequence). CDR3 size: 12 residues. V was cut by 2 bases and J by 12 bases, with 13 bases left in between. CDR3 nucleotide sequence: TGCAGTGCTAGATCCACCATGGGAGAACTGTTTTTT. Its protein is CSARSTMGELFF.

This clonotype was found a few times. The chain recombines TRBV12-3 or TRBV12-4 with TRBJ1-5; no clear D. The CDR3 totals 15 residues. The V gene lost 3 bases and the J gene lost 3 bases, with 12 bases spanning the gap. The CDR3 protein is CASSFSHGNNQPQHF. In DNA, the CDR3 is TGTGCCAGCAGTTTTAGTCACGGGAACAATCAGCCCCAGCATTTT.

This clonotype was seen a few times. This chain uses TRBV18 with TRBJ2-1, with no clear D. This CDR3 contains 13 residues. Germline V CDR1 and CDR2: KGHSH, LQKENI. The V gene lost 0 bases and the J gene lost 6 bases, with 6 bases spanning the gap. For the CDR3, the DNA is TGTGCCAGCTCACCACCGAGCAGCAATGAGCAGTTCTTC. This sequence encodes CASSPPSSNEQFF.

In nucleotides, the CDR3 is TGTGCCAGCAGCCCGGGACAGGGGCTAGGGAATGAGCAGTTCTTC. Amino acids: CASSPGQGLGNEQFF. This chain uses TRBV7-9 with TRBJ2-1, with TRBD1 matching 10 bases. The length of the CDR3 is 15 residues. J was trimmed by 7 bases and V by 5 bases; bases with no gene match: 8. In germline, CDR1 is SEHNR, CDR2 FQNEAQ (reference sequence). Full variable domain (rest looked up from reference TRBV7-9 and TRBJ2-1): DTGVSQNPRHKITKRGQNVTFRCDPISEHNRLYWYRQTLGQGPEFLTYFQNEAQLEKSRLLSDRFSAERPKGSFSTLEIQRTEQGDSAMYLCASSPGQGLGNEQFFGPGTRLTVL.

In its sample, this clonotype was seen many times. The chain couples TRBV7-8 to TRBJ2-5; the D gene is possibly TRBD2 (5 bases). The CDR3 consists of 13 residues. Germline assignment: CDR1 SGHVS and CDR2 FQNEAQ. Trimming took 5 bases from V and 5 from J, leaving 12 bases between them. In nucleotides, the CDR3 is TGTGCCAGCAGCCCAACTAGTGGTGAGACCCAGTACTTC. The encoded protein is CASSPTSGETQYF. Together with reference TRBV7-8 and TRBJ2-5, the CDR3 gives the full variable domain: GAGVSQSPRYKVAKRGQDVALRCDPISGHVSLFWYQQALGQGPEFLTYFQNEAQLDKSGLPSDRFFAERPEGSVSTLKIQRTQQEDSAVYLCASSPTSGETQYFGPGTRLLVL.

The V and J genes are TRBV4-1 and TRBJ2-1; the D gene is possibly TRBD1 (6 bases). V lost 2 bases to trimming and J lost 4 bases, with 15 bases between them. The CDR3 has 16 residues. The V gene's germline CDR1 is MGHRA and CDR2 YSYEKL. CDR3 bases: TGCGCCAGCAGCCAAAGGGAGACAGGAGAGTACAATGAGCAGTTCTTC. Translation: CASSQRETGEYNEQFF.

The genes are TRBV11-2 and TRBJ2-7, with D perhaps matching TRBD2 (6 bases). Per germline, CDR1 SGHAT and CDR2 FQNNGV. V was clipped by 3 bases and J by 5 bases, with 11 bases between them. The CDR3 length is 13 residues. CDR3: CASSFGGNHEQYF. CDR3 DNA: TGTGCCAGCAGCTTCGGGGGAAACCACGAGCAGTACTTC.

This clonotype has just a few counts. V gene TRBV20-1 combines with J gene TRBJ2-1; D is unresolved. The CDR3 is made up of 17 amino acids. V was trimmed by 2 bases and J by 0 bases, leaving 17 bases between them. Germline values: CDR1 DFQATT, CDR2 SNEGSKA (reference sequence). The chain's CDR3 is CSARRTSILSSYNEQFF. The CDR3 DNA sequence: TGCAGTGCTAGACGGACCTCGATCTTAAGCTCCTACAATGAGCAGTTCTTC.

The sample holds a few counts of this clonotype. The genes are TRBV9 and TRBJ1-1; the match to TRBD1 covers 9 bases. The trim removed 10 bases at V and 4 bases at J, leaving 8 bases unmatched. The CDR3 sequence is 13 residues long. From germline, CDR1 is SGDLS and CDR2 YYNGEE. The CDR3 spells CAGTGGWSTEAFF. The CDR3 region has the DNA TGTGCCGGCACAGGGGGCTGGAGCACTGAAGCTTTCTTT.

This clonotype was observed at least ten times. The chain carries TRBV5-1 and TRBJ2-2; D might be TRBD1 (6 bases). The V gene lost 3 bases and the J gene lost 3 bases, with 12 bases spanning the gap. CDR1 and CDR2 from the germline V gene are SGHRS and YFSETQ. The CDR3 spans 15 residues. CDR3 sequence (DNA): TGCGCCAGCAGCTCACTACAGGGTTACACCGGGGAGCTGTTTTTT. Translating gives CASSSLQGYTGELFF.

This clonotype was picked up a small number of times. CDR3 in DNA: TGTGCCAGCAGCGGGGGGCGGCAGAGCAACACCGGGGAGCTGTTTTTT. The encoded protein is CASSGGRQSNTGELFF. The rearrangement uses TRBV11-2 and TRBJ2-2; perhaps D is TRBD1 or TRBD2 (6 bases each). This CDR3 comprises 16 residues. Per the germline V gene, CDR1 is SGHAT and CDR2 is FQNNGV. With 5 bases removed from V and 2 bases from J, the gap between germline ends came to 15 bases.

The V gene is TRBV10-2, the J gene TRBJ2-7, with D possibly being TRBD1 (6 bases). The CDR3 has 14 amino acids. CDR1 is WSHSY, CDR2 SAAADI, per germline. V shed 7 bases and J shed 0 bases, with 13 bases lying between them. Written as DNA, the CDR3 is TGCGCCAGCACCCCCAGGGGCTTCTCCTACGAGCAGTACTTC. Translated, it gives CASTPRGFSYEQYF.

This clonotype was seen a handful of times. The chain carries TRBV12-3 or TRBV12-4 and TRBJ1-2, with D unresolved. V lost 3 bases and J lost 4, with 9 bases in between. The CDR3 extends over 13 amino acids. Here the CDR3 DNA reads TGTGCCAGCAGTTTCCCCGGAGGCTATGGCTACACCTTC. This codes for CASSFPGGYGYTF.

A few counts support this clonotype. The V call is TRBV20-1, the J call TRBJ2-1, with 9 bases aligning to TRBD2. The V and J ends lost 6 bases and 7 bases, in that order; junction bases with no gene match: 7. The germline V gene encodes CDR1 DFQATT and CDR2 SNEGSKA (reference sequence). This CDR3 has 13 amino acids. The CDR3 spells CSATTSGANEQFF. The CDR3 DNA reads TGCAGTGCAACGACTAGCGGAGCGAATGAGCAGTTCTTC.

This clonotype has just a few counts. The rearrangement joins TRBV28 to TRBJ2-3; 11 bases agree with TRBD2. Germline CDR1 MDHEN, CDR2 SYDVKM. The V segment lost 8 bases and the J segment 4 bases; nucleotides outside the gene matches: 2. This CDR3 is built from 13 residues. The CDR3 DNA follows: TGTGCCAGCGTAGCGGGGGGGCCAGATACGCAGTATTTT. It yields the protein CASVAGGPDTQYF.

This clonotype was detected only a few times. V and J are TRBV28 and TRBJ2-1, with D possibly TRBD1 on 5 matching bases. Germline V CDR1 and CDR2: MDHEN, SYDVKM. CDR3 size: 15 residues. Between the trimmed V and J ends, which lost 0 bases and 4 bases, there was a span of 10 bases. The CDR3 reads CASSLWDTRYNEQFF. The CDR3 bases are TGTGCCAGCAGTTTATGGGACACCCGATACAATGAGCAGTTCTTC.

This clonotype came up a few times. The chain joins TRBV19 to TRBJ2-5; TRBD1 matches 11 bases. Germline assignment: CDR1 LNHDA and CDR2 SQIVND (reference sequence). The CDR3 loop spans 15 amino acids. The V gene end was trimmed by 6 bases and the J gene end by 9 bases; junction bases not matched to a gene: 12. The CDR3 protein is CASRPTRDRGLAQYF. The CDR3 coding sequence is TGTGCCAGTAGGCCGACCCGGGACAGGGGGTTGGCCCAGTACTTC.

This clonotype was counted between two and nine times. The chain carries TRBV10-2 and TRBJ2-1, with D perhaps matching TRBD1 or TRBD2 (5 bases each). In germline, CDR1 is WSHSY, CDR2 SAAADI. The CDR3 length is 14 residues. Trimming took off 7 bases at V and 1 base at J, with 11 bases between the two ends. DNA of the CDR3: TGCGCCAGCATTGGTGGGGGTTCCTACAATGAGCAGTTCTTC. Translating it yields CASIGGGSYNEQFF.